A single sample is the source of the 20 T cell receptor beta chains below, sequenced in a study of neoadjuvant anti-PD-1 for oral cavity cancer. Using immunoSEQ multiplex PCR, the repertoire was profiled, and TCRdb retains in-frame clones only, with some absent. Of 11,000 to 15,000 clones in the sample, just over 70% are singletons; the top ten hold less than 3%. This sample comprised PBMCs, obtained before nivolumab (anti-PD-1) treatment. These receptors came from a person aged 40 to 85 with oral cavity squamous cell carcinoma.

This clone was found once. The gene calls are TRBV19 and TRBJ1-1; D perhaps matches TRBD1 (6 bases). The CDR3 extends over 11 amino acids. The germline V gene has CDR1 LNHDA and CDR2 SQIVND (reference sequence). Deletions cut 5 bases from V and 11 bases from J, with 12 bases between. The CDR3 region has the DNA TGTGCCAGTAGTGCGGCAGGGGATGCTTTCTTT. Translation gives CASSAAGDAFF.

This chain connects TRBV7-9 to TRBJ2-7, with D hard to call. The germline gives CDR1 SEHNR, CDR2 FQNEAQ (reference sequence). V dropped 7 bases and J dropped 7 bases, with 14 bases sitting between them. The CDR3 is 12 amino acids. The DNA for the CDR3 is TGTGCCAGCACCACCAGGAGTTCAGAGCAGTACTTC. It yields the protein CASTTRSSEQYF.

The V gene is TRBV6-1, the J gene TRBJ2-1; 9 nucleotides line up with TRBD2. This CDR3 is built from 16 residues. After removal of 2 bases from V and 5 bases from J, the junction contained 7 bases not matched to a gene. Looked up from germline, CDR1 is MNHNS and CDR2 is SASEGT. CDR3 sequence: CASSEFAGGANNEQFF. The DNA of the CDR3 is TGTGCCAGCAGTGAATTCGCGGGGGGGGCAAACAATGAGCAGTTCTTC.

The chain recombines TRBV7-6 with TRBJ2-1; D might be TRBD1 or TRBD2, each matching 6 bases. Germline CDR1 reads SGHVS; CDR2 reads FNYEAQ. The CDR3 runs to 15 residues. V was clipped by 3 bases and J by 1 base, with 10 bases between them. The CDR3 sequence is CASSLKGGSYNEQFF. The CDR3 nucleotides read TGTGCCAGCAGCTTGAAGGGGGGATCCTACAATGAGCAGTTCTTC.

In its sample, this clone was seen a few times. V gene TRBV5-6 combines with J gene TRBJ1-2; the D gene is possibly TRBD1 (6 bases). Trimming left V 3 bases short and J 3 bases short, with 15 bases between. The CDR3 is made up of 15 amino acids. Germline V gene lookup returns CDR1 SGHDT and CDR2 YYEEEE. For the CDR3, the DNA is TGTGCCAGCAGCTCACGCCCGGGGGGCCACTATGGCTACACCTTC. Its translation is CASSSRPGGHYGYTF.

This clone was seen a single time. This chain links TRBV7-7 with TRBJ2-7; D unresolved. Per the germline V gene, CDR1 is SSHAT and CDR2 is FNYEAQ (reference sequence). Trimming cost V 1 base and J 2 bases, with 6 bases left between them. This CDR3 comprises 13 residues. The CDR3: CASSLELAYEQYF. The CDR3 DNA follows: TGTGCCAGCAGCTTAGAATTGGCCTACGAGCAGTACTTC.

The DNA of the CDR3 is TGTGCCAGCCTCCCTGGACTGGGATGGGGTACGGTCGACACCGGGGAGCTGTTTTTT. Protein: CASLPGLGWGTVDTGELFF. The gene calls are TRBV7-9 and TRBJ2-2, with D possibly TRBD2 on 5 matching bases. The CDR3 length is 19 residues. Germline-derived CDR1 and CDR2 are SEHNR and FQNEAQ (reference sequence). The V end lost 8 bases, the J end lost 3 bases, and 28 bases lay between the germline ends.

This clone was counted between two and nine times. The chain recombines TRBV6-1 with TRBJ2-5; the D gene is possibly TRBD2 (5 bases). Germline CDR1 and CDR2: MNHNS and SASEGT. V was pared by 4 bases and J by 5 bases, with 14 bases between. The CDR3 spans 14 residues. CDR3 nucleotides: TGTGCCAGCAGTGCCCAACTAGAGGCCGAGACCCAGTACTTC. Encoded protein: CASSAQLEAETQYF.

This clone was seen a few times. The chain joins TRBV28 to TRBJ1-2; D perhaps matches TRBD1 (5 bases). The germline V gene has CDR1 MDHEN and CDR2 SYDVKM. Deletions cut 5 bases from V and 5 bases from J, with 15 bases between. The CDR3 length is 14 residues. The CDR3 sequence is CASSPSTGDYGYTF. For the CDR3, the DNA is TGTGCCAGCAGTCCTAGCACGGGGGATTATGGCTACACCTTC.

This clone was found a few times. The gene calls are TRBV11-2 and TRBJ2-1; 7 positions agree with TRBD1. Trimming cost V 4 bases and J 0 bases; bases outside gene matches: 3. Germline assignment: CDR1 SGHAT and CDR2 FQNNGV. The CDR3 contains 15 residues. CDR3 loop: CASSSGQSSYNEQFF. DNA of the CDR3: TGTGCCAGCAGCTCGGGACAGAGCTCCTACAATGAGCAGTTCTTC.

CDR3 DNA: TGTGCCAGCAGTTACTCGGTAGGGGCGTATGGCTACACCTTC. This encodes CASSYSVGAYGYTF. J is TRBJ1-2 and V is TRBV6-5, with a tentative D call TRBD1 (5 bases). V lost 0 bases and J 5 bases, leaving 10 bases between the germline ends. CDR1 is MNHEY and CDR2 is SVGAGI in the germline V gene. The CDR3 covers 14 residues.

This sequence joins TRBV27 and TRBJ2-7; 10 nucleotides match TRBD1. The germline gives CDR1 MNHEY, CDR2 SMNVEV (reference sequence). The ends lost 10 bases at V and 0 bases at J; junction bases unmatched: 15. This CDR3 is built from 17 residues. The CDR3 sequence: CANSDRGIPLSSYEQYF. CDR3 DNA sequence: TGTGCCAACTCGGACAGGGGGATACCCTTGAGCTCCTACGAGCAGTACTTC.

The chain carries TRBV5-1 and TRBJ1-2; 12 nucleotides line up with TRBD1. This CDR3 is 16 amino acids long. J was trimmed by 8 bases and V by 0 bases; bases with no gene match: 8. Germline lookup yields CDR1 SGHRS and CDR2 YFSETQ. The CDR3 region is CASSLAGTGGARGYTF. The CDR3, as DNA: TGCGCCAGCAGCTTGGCAGGGACAGGGGGCGCGAGGGGCTACACCTTC.

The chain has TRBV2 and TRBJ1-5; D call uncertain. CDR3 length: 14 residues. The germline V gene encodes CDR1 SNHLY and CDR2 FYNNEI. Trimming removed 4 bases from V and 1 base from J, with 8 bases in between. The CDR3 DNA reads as TGTGCCAGCAGTGTATTCAAGAGCAATCAGCCCCAGCATTTT. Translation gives CASSVFKSNQPQHF.

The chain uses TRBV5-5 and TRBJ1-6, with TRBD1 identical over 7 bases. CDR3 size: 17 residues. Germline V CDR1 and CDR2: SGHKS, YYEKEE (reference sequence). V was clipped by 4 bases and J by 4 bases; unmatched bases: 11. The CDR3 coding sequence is TGTGCCAGCAGCGGTGGGACAGAAGCCAAATATAATTCACCCCTCCACTTT. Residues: CASSGGTEAKYNSPLHF.

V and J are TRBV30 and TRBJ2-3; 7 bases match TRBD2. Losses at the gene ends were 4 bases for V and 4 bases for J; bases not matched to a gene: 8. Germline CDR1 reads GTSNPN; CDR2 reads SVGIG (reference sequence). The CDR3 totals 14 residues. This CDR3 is CAWTTGGWADTQYF. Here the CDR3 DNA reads TGTGCCTGGACCACGGGAGGTTGGGCAGATACGCAGTATTTT.

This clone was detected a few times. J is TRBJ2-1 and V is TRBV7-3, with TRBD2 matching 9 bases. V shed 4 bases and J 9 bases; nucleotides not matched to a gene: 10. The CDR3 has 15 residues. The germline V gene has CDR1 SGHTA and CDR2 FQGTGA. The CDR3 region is CASSSSSGSRGEQFF. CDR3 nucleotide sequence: TGTGCCAGCAGCTCCAGTAGCGGGAGTAGGGGTGAGCAGTTCTTC.

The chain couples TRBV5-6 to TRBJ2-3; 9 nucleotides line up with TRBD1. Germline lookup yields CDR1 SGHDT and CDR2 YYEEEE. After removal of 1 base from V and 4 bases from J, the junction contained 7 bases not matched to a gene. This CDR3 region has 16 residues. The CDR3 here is CASSLRTGVSADTQYF. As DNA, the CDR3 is TGTGCCAGCAGCTTGCGGACAGGGGTGAGCGCAGATACGCAGTATTTT.

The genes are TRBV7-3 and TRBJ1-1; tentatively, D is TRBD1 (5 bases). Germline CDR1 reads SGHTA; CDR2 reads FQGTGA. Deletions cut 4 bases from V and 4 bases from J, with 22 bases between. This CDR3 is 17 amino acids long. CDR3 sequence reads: CASSSDGGTGGATEAFF. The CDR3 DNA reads TGTGCCAGCAGCTCAGATGGGGGGACCGGAGGGGCCACTGAAGCTTTCTTT.

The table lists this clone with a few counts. In DNA form, the CDR3 reads TGTGCCAGCAGCCCGACAGGGTCCGAGCAGTACTTC. It encodes CASSPTGSEQYF. The chain joins TRBV6-6 to TRBJ2-7; 7 positions agree with TRBD1. Germline V CDR1 and CDR2: MNHNY, SVGAGI (reference sequence). This CDR3 is 12 amino acids long. V gave up 6 bases and J gave up 6 bases; unmatched junction bases: 5.